The present T cell receptor (beta chain) was sequenced within a study of cytomegalovirus exposure and HLA in healthy donors. Notes on the study in general: Per a prior analysis, the majority of TCR beta V segments were productive roughly 90% or roughly 30% of the time. When presence/absence was analysed, sequencing depth was taken to be roughly uniform across donors.

The PCR employed 60 Vbeta primers together with 13 Jbeta primers. Authors' methods: Later analysis identified around 85 million unique TCR beta chains, 10 million to 12 million shared. Sequencing was performed with immunoSEQ multiplex PCR; in TCRdb, only in-frame clones are kept and a portion is missing. The DNA gave D and trimming, while V, J and clone size come from that table. This sample has 160,000 or so clones; almost 80% occur once, and the top ten carry under 1.5%. As concerns this clone: Its specificity is unknown.

There are 16 residues in the CDR3. V shed 2 bases, J shed 3 bases, and the junction held 3 bases outside the gene matches. The germline gives CDR1 LGHNA, CDR2 YNFKEQ. The sequencing input was PBMCs. The clonotype originates from a male donor in good health and CMV-seronegative. The chain recombines TRBV4-2 with TRBJ2-2; 10 nucleotides agree with TRBD1. The CDR3 reads CASSQIGQGDTGELFF. The CDR3 DNA is TGTGCCAGCAGCCAAATCGGACAGGGGGACACCGGGGAGCTGTTTTTT.